These 9 T cell receptor beta chains came from one sample sequenced in a study of T cell repertoires in cytomegalovirus infection. TCRdb ran MiXCR on the reads and lists one entry per CDR3 protein. The sample contains under 300,000 distinct CDR3 sequences, 10% to 15% of which appear only once. Sequencing was carried out using PBMCs. The receptor source for this set is a human donor in good health (CMV status not recorded). Some clones in this sample may be carry-over from other donors' samples.

This clonotype was seen repeatedly, ten times or more. The chain couples TRBV20-1 to TRBJ1-1, with 10 bases aligning to TRBD1. CDR1 and CDR2 from the germline V gene are DFQATT and SNEGSKA (reference sequence). CDR3 length: 15 amino acids. V shed 2 bases and J 4 bases; nucleotides not matched to a gene: 7. CDR3 sequence (DNA): TGCAGTGCTAGACCCGGGACAGGGGTGGCCACTGAAGCTTTCTTT. This gives the protein CSARPGTGVATEAFF.

In this sample, this clonotype turned up a few times. The chain has TRBV11-2 and TRBJ2-5; no reliable D call. Germline V gene sequence: CDR1 SGHAT, CDR2 FQNNGV. Trimming shortened V by 3 bases and J by 5 bases, and 13 bases separated the two germline ends. This CDR3 has 14 residues. For the CDR3, the DNA is TGTGCCAGCAGCTTTCACATCGAAGGGGAGACCCAGTACTTC. The encoded protein is CASSFHIEGETQYF.

Ten or more counts support this clonotype. The V and J genes are TRBV28 and TRBJ2-3, with 7 bases fitting TRBD2. The CDR3 has 15 residues. Germline values: CDR1 MDHEN, CDR2 SYDVKM. Trimming cost V 3 bases and J 1 base; bases outside gene matches: 4. CDR3 nucleotide sequence: TGTGCCAGCAGTTTTTCGGCGGGAGGCACAGATACGCAGTATTTT. As protein: CASSFSAGGTDTQYF.

In its sample, this clonotype was seen many times. The genes are TRBV7-2 and TRBJ2-5; D might be TRBD2 (6 bases). There are 14 residues in the CDR3. CDR1 is SGHTA, CDR2 FQGNSA, per germline. The V gene lost 6 bases and the J gene lost 5 bases, with 16 bases spanning the gap. The CDR3 loop reads CASSRDSAVETQYF. The DNA of the CDR3 is TGTGCCAGCAGTCGGGACTCGGCAGTTGAGACCCAGTACTTC. Combining the CDR3 with reference TRBV7-2 and TRBJ2-5 gives the whole variable domain GAGVSQSPSNKVTEKGKDVELRCDPISGHTALYWYRQSLGQGLEFLIYFQGNSAPDKSGLPSDRFSAERTGGSVSTLTIQRTQQEDSAVYLCASSRDSAVETQYFGPGTRLLVL.

The table lists this clonotype with a few counts. The V gene is TRBV4-2, the J gene TRBJ2-5; 9 positions match TRBD1. This CDR3 comprises 14 residues. Germline V gene lookup returns CDR1 LGHNA and CDR2 YNFKEQ. The V segment lost 3 bases and the J segment 5 bases; nucleotides outside the gene matches: 4. The CDR3 DNA sequence: TGTGCCAGCAGCCACACCGGACAGGGGGAGACCCAGTACTTC. It specifies CASSHTGQGETQYF.

This clonotype occurred many times. This sequence joins TRBV7-2 and TRBJ1-1; unclear D gene. This CDR3 contains 16 residues. Germline V gene data show CDR1 as SGHTA and CDR2 as FQGNSA. V shed 3 bases and J shed 5 bases, with 19 bases lying between them. The CDR3: CASSFSPGPYMTEAFF. CDR3 coding DNA: TGTGCCAGCAGCTTCTCCCCTGGGCCTTATATGACTGAAGCTTTCTTT.

This clonotype was seen repeatedly, ten times or more. J is TRBJ2-3 and V is TRBV7-2, with D possibly called TRBD1 or TRBD2 (5 bases each). V lost 5 bases to trimming and J lost 4 bases, with 16 bases between them. Germline loops: CDR1 SGHTA, CDR2 FQGNSA. This CDR3 has 15 amino acids. In nucleotides, the CDR3 is TGTGCCAGCAGCCCCGCTGGGGCCGGGGCAGATACGCAGTATTTT. Its protein product is CASSPAGAGADTQYF.

The table lists this clonotype with many counts. V and J are TRBV7-2 and TRBJ1-1; no clear D. This CDR3 region has 13 residues. CDR1 SGHTA and CDR2 FQGNSA come from the germline V gene. V dropped 1 base and J dropped 7 bases, with 10 bases sitting between them. The CDR3 DNA is TGTGCCAGCAGCTTAGATGGGTACGGTGAAGCTTTCTTT. This gives the protein CASSLDGYGEAFF.

This clonotype was detected ten times or more. CDR3 nucleotide sequence: TGTGCCAGCACCTTGCTGGGGCGGTCCCTCTCCTATAATTCACCCCTCCACTTT. It yields the protein CASTLLGRSLSYNSPLHF. The V gene is TRBV7-2, the J gene TRBJ1-6; TRBD1 might be the D (5 bases). CDR3 length: 18 amino acids. Germline assignment: CDR1 SGHTA and CDR2 FQGNSA. V was clipped by 7 bases and J by 0 bases, with 19 bases between them.